These T cell receptor beta chains were read from a single sample in a study of T-cell reconstitution after alpha-beta-depleted transplantation in children. TCRdb passed the PCR reads through MiXCR, listing each CDR3 protein once. Of 110,000 or so distinct CDR3 sequences detected, about 6.5% appear once; the ten largest clones hold roughly 25%. Source: PBMCs, mostly from graft donor cells, taken 360 days after TCRalphabeta/CD19-depleted stem cell transplant. All receptors come from a male patient aged 2 to 10 who had a stem cell transplant for acute lymphoblastic leukemia, so the T cells may come from the graft donor. Each CDR3 is given with its conserved first and last residue. The D gene is left open where the match is weak. Clone size, where shown, is once, few, many, or a class for clones that have expanded.

>TRBV12-3/TRBV12-4|many|-|TRBJ2-1
CASRGRENEQFF
TGTGCCAGCAGGGGACGAGAGAATGAGCAGTTCTTC
>TRBV27|many|-|TRBJ2-3
CASSSVTDTQYF
TGTGCCAGCAGTTCCGTCACAGATACGCAGTATTTT
>TRBV4-3|many|-|TRBJ2-2
CASSPLGARTGELFF
TGCGCCAGCAGCCCGCTAGGGGCTAGGACCGGGGAGCTGTTTTTT
>TRBV12-3/TRBV12-4|many|-|TRBJ1-3
CASGEQPGAGNTIYF
TGTGCCAGCGGGGAACAGCCTGGGGCTGGAAACACCATATATTTT
>TRBV9|many|-|TRBJ2-7
CASSVGDNSYEQYF
TGTGCCAGCAGCGTAGGGGACAACTCCTACGAGCAGTACTTC
>TRBV6-2/TRBV6-3|many|-|TRBJ2-5
CASSYVRSGETQYF
TGTGCCAGCAGTTACGTCCGGAGCGGAGAGACCCAGTACTTC
>TRBV7-6|-|-|TRBJ2-2
CASSPEAWGWLFF
TGTGCCAGCAGCCCAGAGGCGTGGGGCTGGCTGTTTTTT
>TRBV9|many|-|TRBJ1-1
CASSVSDTEAFF
TGTGCCAGCAGCGTATCGGACACTGAAGCTTTCTTT
>TRBV12-3/TRBV12-4|many|-|TRBJ2-1
CASSPYWGSYNEQFF
TGTGCCAGCAGTCCCTATTGGGGATCCTACAATGAGCAGTTCTTC
>TRBV5-1|many|-|TRBJ1-4
CASSLEGVANEKLFF
TGCGCCAGCAGCTTGGAGGGTGTAGCTAATGAAAAACTGTTTTTT
>TRBV6-5|-|-|TRBJ2-1
CASRPFYNEQFF
TGTGCCAGCAGGCCCTTCTACAATGAGCAGTTCTTC
>TRBV11-2|-|TRBD2|TRBJ2-1
CASSLVAGTNNEQFF
TGTGCCAGCAGCTTAGTAGCGGGAACAAACAATGAGCAGTTCTTC
>TRBV6-1|few|-|TRBJ2-3
CASKGGRGSSTDTQYF
TGTGCCAGCAAGGGGGGGCGGGGCTCTAGCACAGATACGCAGTATTTT
>TRBV4-1|few|TRBD1|TRBJ2-7
CASSLFGDGTGAYEQYF
TGCGCCAGCAGCCTCTTTGGGGACGGGACAGGGGCTTACGAGCAGTACTTC
>TRBV4-3|many|-|TRBJ1-1
CASSQELSWNTEAFF
TGCGCCAGCAGCCAAGAGTTGTCATGGAACACTGAAGCTTTCTTT
>TRBV14|-|TRBD1|TRBJ1-2
CASSQVQGARYGYTF
TGTGCCAGCAGCCAAGTGCAGGGGGCTCGCTATGGCTACACCTTC
>TRBV20-1|few|-|TRBJ1-5
CSAIRGPNQPQHF
TGCAGTGCTATCCGGGGGCCGAATCAGCCCCAGCATTTT
>TRBV2|many|-|TRBJ1-1
CASSEEVRNTEAFF
TGTGCCAGCAGTGAGGAGGTACGGAACACTGAAGCTTTCTTT
>TRBV7-9|few|-|TRBJ2-3
CASSSDQAYTDTQYF
TGTGCCAGCAGCTCGGACCAAGCTTACACAGATACGCAGTATTTT
>TRBV10-1|-|TRBD1|TRBJ2-5
CASRDRDRVYQETQYF
TGCGCCAGCAGAGACCGGGACAGAGTGTACCAAGAGACCCAGTACTTC
>TRBV28|many|TRBD1|TRBJ2-1
CASSLGTGTNEQFF
TGTGCCAGCAGTTTAGGGACAGGGACTAATGAGCAGTTCTTC
>TRBV6-5|many|TRBD2|TRBJ2-2
CASSYAVAGGTTGELFF
TGTGCCAGCAGTTACGCTGTAGCGGGGGGCACCACCGGGGAGCTGTTTTTT
>TRBV24-1|many|-|TRBJ2-2
CATSDFQGGELFF
TGTGCCACCAGTGATTTCCAGGGTGGGGAGCTGTTTTTT
>TRBV18|few|-|TRBJ2-5
CASSRRVGEETQYF
TGTGCCAGCTCAAGGAGGGTGGGCGAAGAGACCCAGTACTTC
>TRBV7-2|many|-|TRBJ2-2
CATGRNTGELFF
TGTGCCACAGGGAGGAACACCGGGGAGCTGTTTTTT
>TRBV7-9|many|TRBD2|TRBJ2-1
CASRGTGTSGIEQFF
TGTGCCAGCAGGGGGACCGGGACTAGCGGGATTGAGCAGTTCTTC